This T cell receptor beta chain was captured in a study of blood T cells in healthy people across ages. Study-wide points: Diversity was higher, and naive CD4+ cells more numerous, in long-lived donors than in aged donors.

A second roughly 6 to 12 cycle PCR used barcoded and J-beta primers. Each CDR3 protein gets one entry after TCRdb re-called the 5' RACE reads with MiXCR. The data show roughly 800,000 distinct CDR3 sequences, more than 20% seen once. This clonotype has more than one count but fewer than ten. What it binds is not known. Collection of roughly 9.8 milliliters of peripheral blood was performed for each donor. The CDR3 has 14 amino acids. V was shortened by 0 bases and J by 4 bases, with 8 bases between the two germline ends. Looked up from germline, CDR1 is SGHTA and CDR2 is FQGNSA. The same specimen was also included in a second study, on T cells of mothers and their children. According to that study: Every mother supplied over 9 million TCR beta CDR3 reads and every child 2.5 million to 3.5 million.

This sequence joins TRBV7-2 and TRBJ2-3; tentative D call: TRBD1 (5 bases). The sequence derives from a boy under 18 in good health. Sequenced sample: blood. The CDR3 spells CASSLAATADTQYF. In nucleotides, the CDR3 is TGTGCCAGCAGCTTAGCGGCGACAGCAGATACGCAGTATTTT.